This TCR beta chain is drawn from a study of blood T cell repertoires in COVID-19. Study-level background: T cells, B-cell-depleted T cells, or PBMCs provided the cDNA or gDNA that served as material.

Recruits, aged roughly 18 to 95 years, lived in 24 US areas. Cohort 3 donors were reported recovered after two negative PCRs, clearance, or symptom resolution. The CDR3 contains 15 residues. Trimming pared 4 bases from V and 0 bases from J, leaving 10 bases between. Germline V gives CDR1 LNHDA, CDR2 SQIVND (reference sequence). TCRdb keeps only in-frame clones here, not all; method: immunoSEQ multiplex PCR. The sample has around 430,000 clones; just under 90% are singletons. Source material: PBMCs or T cells enriched from blood (not recorded which). This chain joins TRBV19 and TRBJ1-5; D is perhaps TRBD1 (5 bases). This clonotype was obtained from a woman aged 45-59 years who had recovered from COVID-19. CDR3 amino acids: CASSTTVYSNQPQHF. CDR3 coding DNA: TGTGCCAGTAGTACGACAGTCTATAGCAATCAGCCCCAGCATTTT. Supplemented by reference TRBV19 and TRBJ1-5, the full variable domain reads DGGITQSPKYLFRKEGQNVTLSCEQNLNHDAMYWYRQDPGQGLRLIYYSQIVNDFQKGDIAEGYSVSREKKESFPLTVTSAQKNPTAFYLCASSTTVYSNQPQHFGDGTRLSIL.